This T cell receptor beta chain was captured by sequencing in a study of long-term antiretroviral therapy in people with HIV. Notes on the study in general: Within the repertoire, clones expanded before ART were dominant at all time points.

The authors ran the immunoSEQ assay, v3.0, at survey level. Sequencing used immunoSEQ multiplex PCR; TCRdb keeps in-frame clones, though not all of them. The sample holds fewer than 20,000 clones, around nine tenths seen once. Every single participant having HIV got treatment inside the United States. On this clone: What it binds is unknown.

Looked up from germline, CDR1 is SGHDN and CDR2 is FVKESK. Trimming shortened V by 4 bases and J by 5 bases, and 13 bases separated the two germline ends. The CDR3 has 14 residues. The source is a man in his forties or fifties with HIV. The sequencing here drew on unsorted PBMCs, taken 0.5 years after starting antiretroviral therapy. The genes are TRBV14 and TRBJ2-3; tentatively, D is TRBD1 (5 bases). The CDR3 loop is CASSPTGLQDTQYF. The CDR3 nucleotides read TGTGCCAGCAGCCCAACAGGCCTTCAAGATACGCAGTATTTT.